Presented here are 23 T cell receptor beta chains from one specimen sequenced in a study of shared clonotypes between healthy human individuals. TCRdb's copy holds only in-frame clones and misses some; the assay was immunoSEQ multiplex PCR. The sample lists more than 1.2 million clones; approximately 98.5% were seen once. Sequences were obtained from naive CD4+ T cells sorted from blood. Regarding subset: CD45RA+ positively selected. The receptors shown here come from a man aged 30-40 years in good health.

The chain is built from TRBV7-8 and TRBJ2-4; TRBD2 might be the D (6 bases). Germline V gives CDR1 SGHVS, CDR2 FQNEAQ. CDR3 size: 13 residues. Between the trimmed V and J ends, which lost 8 bases and 5 bases, there was a span of 13 bases. The CDR3 is CASLGGDENIQYF. The CDR3 bases are TGTGCCAGCTTGGGGGGAGACGAAAACATTCAGTACTTC.

The gene calls are TRBV14 and TRBJ2-2; D is undetermined. Germline CDR1 reads SGHDN; CDR2 reads FVKESK. V lost 1 base and J 6 bases, leaving 9 bases between the germline ends. The CDR3 length is 14 residues. CDR3 sequence reads: CASSQVIEAGELFF. CDR3 DNA: TGTGCCAGCAGCCAAGTCATAGAAGCCGGGGAGCTGTTTTTT.

The chain links TRBV10-3 to TRBJ1-2, with no clear D. The germline V and J ends were trimmed by 4 bases and 8 bases, with 14 bases remaining between them. The CDR3 is 13 residues long. In germline, CDR1 is ENHRY, CDR2 SYGVKD. The CDR3 spells CAISVRGGRGYTF. In DNA form, the CDR3 reads TGTGCCATCAGTGTCCGGGGAGGCCGCGGCTACACCTTC.

The chain uses TRBV4-3 and TRBJ2-3; a possible D gene is TRBD2 (6 bases). CDR1 is LGHNA and CDR2 is YSLEER in the germline V gene. The length of the CDR3 is 15 residues. Deletions cut 0 bases from V and 5 bases from J, with 12 bases between. CDR3 in amino acids: CASSQEGGAGDTQYF. In DNA form, the CDR3 reads TGCGCCAGCAGCCAAGAGGGGGGAGCGGGAGATACGCAGTATTTT.

The rearrangement joins TRBV7-2 to TRBJ2-4; D gene unclear. Deletions cut 3 bases from V and 0 bases from J, with 6 bases between. This CDR3 is built from 14 residues. The germline gives CDR1 SGHTA, CDR2 FQGNSA. The CDR3 DNA reads TGTGCCAGCAGCTTGCAGAGAGCCAAAAACATTCAGTACTTC. As protein: CASSLQRAKNIQYF.

The chain has TRBV7-8 and TRBJ2-7; no definite D call. CDR1 is SGHVS, CDR2 FQNEAQ, per germline. Trimming took off 0 bases at V and 1 base at J, with 4 bases between the two ends. This CDR3 region has 13 residues. In DNA form, the CDR3 reads TGTGCCAGCAGCTTAGCGCAATCCTACGAGCAGTACTTC. Translated: CASSLAQSYEQYF. The whole variable domain, remainder taken from reference TRBV7-8 and TRBJ2-7, is GAGVSQSPRYKVAKRGQDVALRCDPISGHVSLFWYQQALGQGPEFLTYFQNEAQLDKSGLPSDRFFAERPEGSVSTLKIQRTQQEDSAVYLCASSLAQSYEQYFGPGTRLTVT.

The chain has TRBV18 and TRBJ2-4; D is perhaps TRBD1 or TRBD2 (5 bases each). This CDR3 is built from 15 residues. Trimming stripped 2 bases from V and 0 bases from J, with 8 bases between. Germline V CDR1 and CDR2: KGHSH, LQKENI. CDR3 protein: CASSPNGTAKNIQYF. Here the CDR3 DNA reads TGTGCCAGCTCACCAAACGGGACAGCCAAAAACATTCAGTACTTC. The full variable domain, its missing parts supplied by reference TRBV18 and TRBJ2-4, is NAGVMQNPRHLVRRRGQEARLRCSPMKGHSHVYWYRQLPEEGLKFMVYLQKENIIDESGMPKERFSAEFPKEGPSILRIQQVVRGDSAAYFCASSPNGTAKNIQYFGAGTRLSVL.

The chain joins TRBV9 to TRBJ2-7; 11 positions agree with TRBD2. Germline V gene sequence: CDR1 SGDLS, CDR2 YYNGEE. This CDR3 region has 18 residues. Losses at the gene ends were 0 bases for V and 5 bases for J; bases not matched to a gene: 13. CDR3 DNA: TGTGCCAGCAGCGTAGGGGCTAGCGGGAGGCTGGCTACCGACGAGCAGTACTTC. Protein: CASSVGASGRLATDEQYF.

This chain uses TRBV18 with TRBJ2-5; TRBD2 might be the D (5 bases). The CDR3 extends over 12 amino acids. V was shortened by 1 base and J by 9 bases, with 9 bases between the two germline ends. Germline CDR1 and CDR2: KGHSH and LQKENI. The CDR3 nucleotides are TGTGCCAGCTCACCACAAGAGAGGGCCCAGTACTTC. Protein: CASSPQERAQYF. The variable domain in full, with the rest retrieved from reference TRBV18 and TRBJ2-5, is NAGVMQNPRHLVRRRGQEARLRCSPMKGHSHVYWYRQLPEEGLKFMVYLQKENIIDESGMPKERFSAEFPKEGPSILRIQQVVRGDSAAYFCASSPQERAQYFGPGTRLLVL.

Regarding this clone: The sample holds other DNA sequences that translate to the same CDR3. DNA for the CDR3: TGTGCCAGCTCACCGCAGGGTAGCTCCTACAATGAGCAGTTCTTC. Amino acids: CASSPQGSSYNEQFF. This chain connects TRBV18 to TRBJ2-1; tentative D call: TRBD1 (5 bases). The CDR3 sequence is 15 residues long. V was shortened by 3 bases and J by 0 bases, with 9 bases between the two germline ends. CDR1 is KGHSH, CDR2 LQKENI, per germline.

The rearrangement uses TRBV11-2 and TRBJ1-1; D gene ambiguous. V shed 5 bases and J shed 3 bases, with 13 bases lying between them. Germline V gene lookup returns CDR1 SGHAT and CDR2 FQNNGV. CDR3 length: 14 amino acids. The CDR3 loop is CASSPKTIDTEAFF. The CDR3 bases are TGTGCCAGCAGCCCTAAAACAATCGACACTGAAGCTTTCTTT.

The V gene is TRBV5-1, the J gene TRBJ1-3; unclear D gene. This CDR3 is built from 16 residues. Trimming removed 5 bases from V and 0 bases from J, with 15 bases in between. From germline, CDR1 is SGHRS and CDR2 YFSETQ. The chain's CDR3 is CASSRQTLTSGNTIYF. CDR3 coding DNA: TGCGCCAGCAGTAGGCAGACTCTTACCTCTGGAAACACCATATATTTT. The full variable domain, rest sourced from reference TRBV5-1 and TRBJ1-3, is KAGVTQTPRYLIKTRGQQVTLSCSPISGHRSVSWYQQTPGQGLQFLFEYFSETQRNKGNFPGRFSGRQFSNSRSEMNVSTLELGDSALYLCASSRQTLTSGNTIYFGEGSWLTVV.

The J gene is TRBJ1-2, the V gene TRBV18, with 9 bases lining up with TRBD1. CDR1 is KGHSH, CDR2 LQKENI, per germline. The length of the CDR3 is 17 residues. J lost 5 bases, V lost 8 bases, and 18 bases had no gene match. This chain's CDR3 is CASARLQGAQEGYGYTF. The CDR3 bases are TGTGCCAGCGCCCGTCTACAGGGGGCCCAAGAGGGGTATGGCTACACCTTC.

The chain employs TRBV14 and TRBJ2-1, with TRBD2 identical over 7 bases. Germline lookup yields CDR1 SGHDN and CDR2 FVKESK. Trimming cost V 3 bases and J 2 bases; bases outside gene matches: 4. The CDR3 totals 15 residues. The CDR3 is CASSQLADAYNEQFF. In nucleotides, the CDR3 is TGTGCCAGCAGCCAGCTAGCGGATGCCTACAATGAGCAGTTCTTC.

The chain joins TRBV7-2 to TRBJ2-7; tentatively, D is TRBD2 (6 bases). The CDR3 is 15 residues long. V gave up 2 bases and J gave up 0 bases, with 11 bases separating them. CDR1 is SGHTA, CDR2 FQGNSA, per germline. The CDR3 DNA sequence: TGTGCCAGCAGCTTAATAGCGGAGAGCTCCTACGAGCAGTACTTC. It encodes CASSLIAESSYEQYF.

This chain uses TRBV28 with TRBJ1-1; possible D gene TRBD1, 5 bases. Germline V lookup: CDR1 MDHEN, CDR2 SYDVKM. This CDR3 has 13 residues. V lost 4 bases and J 6 bases, leaving 12 bases between the germline ends. CDR3 amino acids: CASSSGGTPEAFF. DNA for the CDR3: TGTGCCAGCAGTTCTGGGGGAACCCCTGAAGCTTTCTTT.

J is TRBJ1-1 and V is TRBV10-3; D remains ambiguous. The germline CDR1 and CDR2 sequences are ENHRY and SYGVKD. V lost 5 bases and J 0 bases, leaving 10 bases between the germline ends. This CDR3 spans 14 amino acids. The CDR3 sequence is CAISPGKLNTEAFF. DNA for the CDR3: TGTGCCATCAGTCCCGGGAAACTGAACACTGAAGCTTTCTTT.

The chain links TRBV27 to TRBJ2-1; TRBD2 aligns across 7 bases. The germline V gene has CDR1 MNHEY and CDR2 SMNVEV (reference sequence). CDR3 length: 14 residues. Trimming at V came to 8 bases and at J to 2 bases, leaving 6 bases not matched to a gene. The DNA of the CDR3 is TGTGCCAGCTCGGCGGGGGAGGCCTACAATGAGCAGTTCTTC. Translating gives CASSAGEAYNEQFF.

The chain links TRBV14 to TRBJ2-7, with D perhaps TRBD1 (6 bases). This CDR3 contains 14 residues. The V gene lost 4 bases and the J gene lost 2 bases, with 12 bases spanning the gap. From germline, CDR1 is SGHDN and CDR2 FVKESK. The CDR3 DNA follows: TGTGCCAGCAGCCGAGGGGGAATGGCCTACGAGCAGTACTTC. Amino acid sequence: CASSRGGMAYEQYF.

The gene calls are TRBV5-5 and TRBJ2-3; 9 positions agree with TRBD2. Germline CDR1 reads SGHKS; CDR2 reads YYEKEE (reference sequence). V lost 0 bases and J lost 3; bases outside the gene matches: 2. The CDR3 spans 15 residues. The CDR3 is CASSLASGKTDTQYF. Written as DNA, the CDR3 is TGTGCCAGCAGCTTGGCTAGCGGGAAGACAGATACGCAGTATTTT.

The CDR3 loop reads CASSSGTSADNTQYF. In nucleotides, the CDR3 is TGTGCCAGCAGCTCCGGGACTAGCGCCGATAATACGCAGTATTTT. This chain connects TRBV5-6 to TRBJ2-3, with 10 nucleotides matching TRBD2. With 3 bases clipped from V and 7 bases from J, the junction kept 8 bases outside the gene matches. This CDR3 spans 15 amino acids. Germline CDR1 reads SGHDT; CDR2 reads YYEEEE.

The gene calls are TRBV5-5 and TRBJ2-7, with TRBD1 as a possible D gene (7 bases). The CDR3 spans 14 residues. Trimming pared 2 bases from V and 3 bases from J, leaving 12 bases between. CDR1 and CDR2 (germline): SGHKS, YYEKEE (reference sequence). CDR3: CASSLPGGGYEQYF. CDR3 in DNA: TGTGCCAGCAGCTTACCAGGGGGAGGCTACGAGCAGTACTTC.

This sequence joins TRBV18 and TRBJ2-7, with D tentatively TRBD2 (7 bases). The V end was cut by 0 bases, the J end by 2 bases, with 14 bases between. The CDR3 length is 16 residues. Germline V lookup: CDR1 KGHSH, CDR2 LQKENI. The CDR3 loop is CASSPPSGGAAYEQYF. In DNA, the CDR3 is TGTGCCAGCTCACCACCGTCTGGGGGGGCGGCCTACGAGCAGTACTTC.